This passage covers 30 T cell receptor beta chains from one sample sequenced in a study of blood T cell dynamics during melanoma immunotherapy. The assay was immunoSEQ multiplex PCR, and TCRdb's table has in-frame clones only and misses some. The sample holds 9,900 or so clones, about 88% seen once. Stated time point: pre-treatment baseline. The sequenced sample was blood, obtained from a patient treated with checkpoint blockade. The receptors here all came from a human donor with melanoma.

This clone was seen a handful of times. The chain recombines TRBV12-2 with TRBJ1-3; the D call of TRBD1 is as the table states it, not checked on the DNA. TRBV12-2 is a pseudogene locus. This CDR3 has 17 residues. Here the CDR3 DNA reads TGTGCAAGTCGCTTAGTCGTACAGGGGTACTCTGGAAACACCATATATTTT. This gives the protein CASRLVVQGYSGNTIYF.

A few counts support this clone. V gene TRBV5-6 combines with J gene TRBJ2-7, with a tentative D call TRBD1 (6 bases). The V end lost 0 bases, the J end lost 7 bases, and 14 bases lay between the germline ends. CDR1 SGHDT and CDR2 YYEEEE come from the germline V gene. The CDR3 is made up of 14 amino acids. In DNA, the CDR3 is TGTGCCAGCAGCTTGGAGGCAGGGGCGCTGGAGCAGTACGTC. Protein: CASSLEAGALEQYV.

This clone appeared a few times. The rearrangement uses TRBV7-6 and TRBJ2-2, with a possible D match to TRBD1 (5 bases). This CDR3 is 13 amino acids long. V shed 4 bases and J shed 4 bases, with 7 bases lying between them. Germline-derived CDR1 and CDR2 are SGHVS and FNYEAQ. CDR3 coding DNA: TGTGCCAGCAGCTCGACAGCCACCGGGGAGCTGTTTTTT. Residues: CASSSTATGELFF. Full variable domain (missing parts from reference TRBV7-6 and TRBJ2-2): GAGVSQSPRYKVTKRGQDVALRCDPISGHVSLYWYRQALGQGPEFLTYFNYEAQQDKSGLPNDRFSAERPEGSISTLTIQRTEQRDSAMYRCASSSTATGELFFGEGSRLTVL.

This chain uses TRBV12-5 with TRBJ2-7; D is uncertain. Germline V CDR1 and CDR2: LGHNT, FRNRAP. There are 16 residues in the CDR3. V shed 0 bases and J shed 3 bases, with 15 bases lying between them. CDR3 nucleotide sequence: TGTGCTAGTGGTTTGGTACTCCACTCCGGTGGCTACGAGCAGTACTTC. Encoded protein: CASGLVLHSGGYEQYF.

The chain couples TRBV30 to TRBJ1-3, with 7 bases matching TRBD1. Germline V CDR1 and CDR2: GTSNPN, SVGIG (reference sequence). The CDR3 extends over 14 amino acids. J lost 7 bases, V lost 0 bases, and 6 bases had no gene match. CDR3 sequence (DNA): TGTGCCTGGAGTGTGGGGGACAGTCGGAACACCATATATTTT. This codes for CAWSVGDSRNTIYF.

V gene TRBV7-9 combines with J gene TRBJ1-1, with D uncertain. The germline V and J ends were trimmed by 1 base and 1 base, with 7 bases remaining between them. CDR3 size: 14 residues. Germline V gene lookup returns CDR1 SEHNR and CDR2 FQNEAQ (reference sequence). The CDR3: CASSLGAWNTEAFF. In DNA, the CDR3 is TGTGCCAGCAGCTTAGGGGCTTGGAACACTGAAGCTTTCTTT.

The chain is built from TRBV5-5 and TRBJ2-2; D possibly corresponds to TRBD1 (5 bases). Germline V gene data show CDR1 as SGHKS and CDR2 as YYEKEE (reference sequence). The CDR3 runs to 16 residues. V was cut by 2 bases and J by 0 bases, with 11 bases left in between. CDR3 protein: CASSLGQGTNTGELFF. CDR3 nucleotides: TGTGCCAGCAGCTTAGGTCAGGGAACGAACACCGGGGAGCTGTTTTTT.

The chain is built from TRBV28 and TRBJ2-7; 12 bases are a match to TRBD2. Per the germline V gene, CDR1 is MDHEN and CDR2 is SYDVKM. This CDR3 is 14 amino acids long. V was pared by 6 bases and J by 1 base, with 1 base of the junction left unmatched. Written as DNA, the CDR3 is TGTGCCAGCAGGGGACTAGCGGGTTCCTACGAGCAGTACGTC. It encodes CASRGLAGSYEQYV.

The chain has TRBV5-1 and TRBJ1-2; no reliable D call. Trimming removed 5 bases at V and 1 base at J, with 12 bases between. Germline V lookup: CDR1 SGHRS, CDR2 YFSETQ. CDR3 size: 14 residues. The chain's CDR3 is CASRSPEGNYGYTF. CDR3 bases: TGCGCCAGCAGGAGCCCCGAGGGTAACTATGGCTACACCTTC.

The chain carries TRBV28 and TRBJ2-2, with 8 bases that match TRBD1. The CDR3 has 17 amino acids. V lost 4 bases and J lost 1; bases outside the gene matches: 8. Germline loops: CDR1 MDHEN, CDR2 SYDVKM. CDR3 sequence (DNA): TGTGCCAGCAGTTACGATTATGGGACAGGGAACACCGGGGAGCTGTTTTTT. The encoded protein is CASSYDYGTGNTGELFF.

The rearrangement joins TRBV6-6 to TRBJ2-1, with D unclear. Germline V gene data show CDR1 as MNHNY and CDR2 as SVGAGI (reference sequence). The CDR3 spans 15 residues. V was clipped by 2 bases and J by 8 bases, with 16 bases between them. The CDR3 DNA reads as TGTGCCAGCAGTTACAATGTTGGTTCGCACGATGAGCAGTTCTTC. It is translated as CASSYNVGSHDEQFF.

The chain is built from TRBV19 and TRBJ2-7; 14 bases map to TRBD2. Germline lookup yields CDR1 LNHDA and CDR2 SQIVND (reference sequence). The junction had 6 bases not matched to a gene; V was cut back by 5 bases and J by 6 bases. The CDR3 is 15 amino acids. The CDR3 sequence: CASSVGLAGGSEQYF. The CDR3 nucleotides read TGTGCCAGTAGTGTTGGACTAGCGGGGGGTAGCGAGCAGTACTTC.

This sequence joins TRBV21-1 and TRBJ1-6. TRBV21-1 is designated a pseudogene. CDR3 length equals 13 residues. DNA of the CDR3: TGTGCCAGCAGCAAAAAGATCAATTCACCCCTCCACTTT. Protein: CASSKKINSPLHF.

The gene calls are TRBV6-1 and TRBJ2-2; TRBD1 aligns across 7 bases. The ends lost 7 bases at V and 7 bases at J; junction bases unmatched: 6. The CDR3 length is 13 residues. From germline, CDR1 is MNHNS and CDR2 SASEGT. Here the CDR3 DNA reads TGTGCCAGCAAGGGACAGTCTCACGGGGAGCTGTTTTTT. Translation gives CASKGQSHGELFF.

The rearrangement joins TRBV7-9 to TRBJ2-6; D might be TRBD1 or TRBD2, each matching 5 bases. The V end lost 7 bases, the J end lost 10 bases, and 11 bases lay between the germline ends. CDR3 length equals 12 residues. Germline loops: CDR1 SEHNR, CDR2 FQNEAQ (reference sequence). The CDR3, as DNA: TGTGCCAGCAAGGGCAGGGAGAACGTCCTGACTTTC. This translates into CASKGRENVLTF.

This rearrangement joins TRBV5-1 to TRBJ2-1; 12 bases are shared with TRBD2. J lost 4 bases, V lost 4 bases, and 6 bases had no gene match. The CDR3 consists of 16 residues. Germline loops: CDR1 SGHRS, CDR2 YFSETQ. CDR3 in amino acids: CASSSGLAGQYNEQFF. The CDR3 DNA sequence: TGCGCCAGCAGCAGCGGACTAGCGGGGCAATACAATGAGCAGTTCTTC. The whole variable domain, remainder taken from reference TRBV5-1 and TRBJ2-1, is KAGVTQTPRYLIKTRGQQVTLSCSPISGHRSVSWYQQTPGQGLQFLFEYFSETQRNKGNFPGRFSGRQFSNSRSEMNVSTLELGDSALYLCASSSGLAGQYNEQFFGPGTRLTVL.

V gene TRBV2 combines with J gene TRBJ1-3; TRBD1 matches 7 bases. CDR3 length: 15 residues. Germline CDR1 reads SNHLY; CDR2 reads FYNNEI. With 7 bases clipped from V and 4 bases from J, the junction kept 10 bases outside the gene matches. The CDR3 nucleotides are TGTGCCAGCACCCGGGAGGGGGCCCTCGGAAACACCATATATTTT. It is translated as CASTREGALGNTIYF.

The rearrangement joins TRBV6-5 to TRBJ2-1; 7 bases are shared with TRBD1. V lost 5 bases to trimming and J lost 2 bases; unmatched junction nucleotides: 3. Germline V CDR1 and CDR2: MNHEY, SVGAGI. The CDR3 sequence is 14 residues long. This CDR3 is CASSTTGAYNEQFF. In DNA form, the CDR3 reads TGTGCCAGCAGTACAACAGGGGCCTACAATGAGCAGTTCTTC.

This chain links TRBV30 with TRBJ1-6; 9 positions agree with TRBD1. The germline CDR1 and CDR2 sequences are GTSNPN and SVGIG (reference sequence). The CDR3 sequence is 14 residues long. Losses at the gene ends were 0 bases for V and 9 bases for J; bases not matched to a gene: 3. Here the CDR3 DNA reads TGTGCCTGGAGTGTGGGGACAGGGTTTTCACCCCTCCACTTT. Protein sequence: CAWSVGTGFSPLHF.

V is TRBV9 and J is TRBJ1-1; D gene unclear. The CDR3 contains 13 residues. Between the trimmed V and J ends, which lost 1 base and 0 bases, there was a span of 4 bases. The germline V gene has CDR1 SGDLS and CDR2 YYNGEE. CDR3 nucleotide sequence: TGTGCCAGCAGCGTATTGATGAACACTGAAGCTTTCTTT. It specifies CASSVLMNTEAFF.

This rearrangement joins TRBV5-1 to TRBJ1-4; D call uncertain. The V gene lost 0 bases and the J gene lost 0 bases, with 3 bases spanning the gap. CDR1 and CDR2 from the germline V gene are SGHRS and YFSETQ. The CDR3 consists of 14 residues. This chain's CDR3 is CASSLAATNEKLFF. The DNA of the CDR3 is TGCGCCAGCAGCTTGGCAGCAACTAATGAAAAACTGTTTTTT.

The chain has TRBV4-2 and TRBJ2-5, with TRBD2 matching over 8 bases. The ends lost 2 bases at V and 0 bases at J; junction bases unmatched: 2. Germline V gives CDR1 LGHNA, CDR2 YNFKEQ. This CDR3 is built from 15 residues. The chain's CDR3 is CASSQWRGDQETQYF. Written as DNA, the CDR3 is TGTGCCAGCAGCCAATGGCGGGGGGACCAAGAGACCCAGTACTTC.

CDR3: CASSDFGELFF. In DNA, the CDR3 is TGTGCCAGCAGTGATTTCGGGGAGCTGTTTTTT. The genes are TRBV6-1 and TRBJ2-2; D call uncertain. The CDR3 is 11 residues long. Trimming removed 3 bases at V and 7 bases at J, with 3 bases between. Germline V gene data show CDR1 as MNHNS and CDR2 as SASEGT.

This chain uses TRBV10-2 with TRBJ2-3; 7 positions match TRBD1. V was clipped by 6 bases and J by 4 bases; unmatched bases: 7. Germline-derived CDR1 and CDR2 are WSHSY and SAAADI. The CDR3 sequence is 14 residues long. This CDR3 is CASRNPGQPDTQYF. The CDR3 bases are TGCGCCAGCAGAAACCCGGGACAGCCAGATACGCAGTATTTT.

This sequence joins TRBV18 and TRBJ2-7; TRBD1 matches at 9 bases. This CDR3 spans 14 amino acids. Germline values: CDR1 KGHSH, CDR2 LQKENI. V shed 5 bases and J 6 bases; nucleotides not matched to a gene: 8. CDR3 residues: CASSSGTGFPEQYF. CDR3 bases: TGTGCCAGCTCATCCGGGACAGGGTTCCCCGAGCAGTACTTC.

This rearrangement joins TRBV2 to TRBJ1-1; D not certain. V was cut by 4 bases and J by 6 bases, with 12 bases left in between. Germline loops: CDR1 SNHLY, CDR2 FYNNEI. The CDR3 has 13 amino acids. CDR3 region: CASSAWDGSEAFF. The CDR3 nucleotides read TGTGCCAGCAGTGCATGGGATGGTTCTGAAGCTTTCTTT.

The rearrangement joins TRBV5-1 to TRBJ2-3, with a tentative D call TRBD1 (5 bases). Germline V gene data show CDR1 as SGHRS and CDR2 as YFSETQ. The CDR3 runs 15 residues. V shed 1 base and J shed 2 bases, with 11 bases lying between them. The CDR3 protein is CASSLHRLPTDTQYF. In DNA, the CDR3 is TGCGCCAGCAGCTTGCACAGGTTACCCACAGATACGCAGTATTTT.

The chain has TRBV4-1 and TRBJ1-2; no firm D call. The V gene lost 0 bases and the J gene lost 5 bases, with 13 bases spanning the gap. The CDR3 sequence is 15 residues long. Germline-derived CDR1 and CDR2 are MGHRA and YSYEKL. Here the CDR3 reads CASSQDPGIAYGYTF. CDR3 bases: TGCGCCAGCAGCCAAGATCCCGGAATCGCTTATGGCTACACCTTC.

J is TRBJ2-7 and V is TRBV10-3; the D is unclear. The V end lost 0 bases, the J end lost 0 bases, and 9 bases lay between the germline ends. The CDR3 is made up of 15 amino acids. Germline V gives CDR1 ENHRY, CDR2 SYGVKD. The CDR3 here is CAISESGDTSYEQYV. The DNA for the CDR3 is TGTGCCATCAGTGAGTCCGGAGACACCTCCTACGAGCAGTACGTC.

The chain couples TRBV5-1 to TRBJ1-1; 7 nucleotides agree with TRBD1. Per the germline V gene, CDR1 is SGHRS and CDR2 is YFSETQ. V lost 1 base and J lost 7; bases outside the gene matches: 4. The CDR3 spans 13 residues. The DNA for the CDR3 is TGCGCCAGCAGCTTGCGACAGGGCGATGAAGCTTTCTTT. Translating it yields CASSLRQGDEAFF.